A single sample is the source of the 14 T cell receptor beta chains below, sequenced in a study of radiation and T cells in renal cell carcinoma. Generated by immunoSEQ multiplex PCR, the TCRdb table keeps only in-frame clones and is missing some. Found here are around 70,000 clones, roughly 80% of them singletons; the top ten hold under 6.5%. The time point here: blood 2 weeks post-SBRT. Treatment described: 15 Gy SBRT to primary tumor, nephrectomy 4 weeks later. This material consisted of blood, taken from a patient whose treatment included radiotherapy and nephrectomy. The source is a man aged 60-69 years with renal cell carcinoma.

The V call is TRBV5-8, the J call TRBJ2-2, with D unclear. The CDR3 contains 16 residues. Germline loops: CDR1 SGHTS, CDR2 YDEGEE. The V gene lost 3 bases and the J gene lost 2 bases, with 14 bases spanning the gap. The CDR3 spells CASSSLGRSNTGELFF. The CDR3 coding sequence is TGTGCCAGCAGCTCTCTCGGCAGGTCTAACACCGGGGAGCTGTTTTTT.

The chain carries TRBV5-1 and TRBJ1-2; D unresolved. With 4 bases removed from V and 8 bases from J, the gap between germline ends came to 15 bases. Germline lookup yields CDR1 SGHRS and CDR2 YFSETQ. This CDR3 comprises 13 residues. The CDR3 DNA follows: TGCGCCAGCAGCGTAACCTCTAACGACGGCTACACCTTC. Translation: CASSVTSNDGYTF. Supplemented by reference TRBV5-1 and TRBJ1-2, the full variable domain reads KAGVTQTPRYLIKTRGQQVTLSCSPISGHRSVSWYQQTPGQGLQFLFEYFSETQRNKGNFPGRFSGRQFSNSRSEMNVSTLELGDSALYLCASSVTSNDGYTFGSGTRLTVV.

This clone was recorded only once. The chain carries TRBV5-1 and TRBJ1-3; no definite D call. The CDR3 runs to 15 residues. Germline V gene sequence: CDR1 SGHRS, CDR2 YFSETQ. Deletions cut 0 bases from V and 4 bases from J, with 11 bases between. CDR3 DNA: TGCGCCAGCAGCTTGGCGGGCGCCGACGGAAACACCATATATTTT. Translation gives CASSLAGADGNTIYF.

The chain couples TRBV9 to TRBJ2-7; 8 bases fit TRBD2. Germline lookup yields CDR1 SGDLS and CDR2 YYNGEE. J was trimmed by 2 bases and V by 0 bases; bases with no gene match: 4. This CDR3 is 15 amino acids long. The chain's CDR3 is CASSVGPTSAYEQYF. The DNA for the CDR3 is TGTGCCAGCAGCGTAGGCCCGACTAGCGCCTACGAGCAGTACTTC.

This clone was seen a handful of times. The gene calls are TRBV7-6 and TRBJ2-6; D assignment may be TRBD1 or TRBD2 (5 bases each). This CDR3 comprises 15 residues. Trimming removed 1 base from V and 3 bases from J, with 7 bases in between. Germline values: CDR1 SGHVS, CDR2 FNYEAQ. CDR3 protein: CASSLDGGGANVLTF. CDR3 DNA sequence: TGTGCCAGCAGCTTAGATGGGGGTGGGGCCAACGTCCTGACTTTC.

J is TRBJ1-4 and V is TRBV27; D not resolved. Deletions cut 4 bases from V and 10 bases from J, with 16 bases between. The CDR3 is 14 residues long. From germline, CDR1 is MNHEY and CDR2 SMNVEV (reference sequence). The CDR3 coding sequence is TGTGCCAGCAGTTGGAAGGGTAGGGAGGGAAAACTGTTTTTT. Translated, it gives CASSWKGREGKLFF.

V and J are TRBV6-1 and TRBJ2-7; 12 bases match TRBD1. The CDR3 totals 14 residues. Looked up from germline, CDR1 is MNHNS and CDR2 is SASEGT. V was pared by 7 bases and J by 7 bases, with 8 bases of the junction left unmatched. CDR3 sequence (DNA): TGTGCCAGCACCACCGGGACAGGGGGCTGGGAGCAGTACTTC. Protein: CASTTGTGGWEQYF.

The CDR3 spells CASSEGWSEAFF. DNA of the CDR3: TGTGCCAGCAGTGAAGGGTGGTCTGAAGCTTTCTTT. The chain couples TRBV2 to TRBJ1-1, with D uncertain. The CDR3 has 12 amino acids. Per germline, CDR1 SNHLY and CDR2 FYNNEI. The V and J ends lost 1 base and 6 bases respectively, with 6 bases between them. Complete variable domain (other parts from reference TRBV2 and TRBJ1-1): EPEVTQTPSHQVTQMGQEVILRCVPISNHLYFYWYRQILGQKVEFLVSFYNNEISEKSEIFDDQFSVERPDGSNFTLKIRSTKLEDSAMYFCASSEGWSEAFFGQGTRLTVV.

This clone has more than one count but fewer than ten. The chain recombines TRBV9 with TRBJ2-2, with a possible D match to TRBD1 (5 bases). Trimming shortened V by 3 bases and J by 3 bases, and 12 bases separated the two germline ends. Germline CDR1 and CDR2: SGDLS and YYNGEE. CDR3 length: 15 amino acids. The CDR3 is CASSEGHRHTGELFF. CDR3 nucleotide sequence: TGTGCCAGCAGCGAGGGGCATCGGCACACCGGGGAGCTGTTTTTT.

The chain recombines TRBV13 with TRBJ2-1; perhaps TRBD2 as D (6 bases). This CDR3 contains 15 residues. Trimming stripped 1 base from V and 3 bases from J, with 10 bases between. The V gene's germline CDR1 is PRHDT and CDR2 FYEKMQ (reference sequence). The CDR3 loop reads CASSLVTDYYNEQFF. As DNA, the CDR3 is TGTGCCAGCAGCTTAGTAACGGACTACTACAATGAGCAGTTCTTC.

The chain recombines TRBV4-1 with TRBJ2-1, with 10 bases that match TRBD2. Trimming cost V 6 bases and J 7 bases; bases outside gene matches: 15. The CDR3 runs to 17 residues. Per germline, CDR1 MGHRA and CDR2 YSYEKL. The DNA of the CDR3 is TGCGCCAGCAGGGGGCTAGCGGGAGCCGGTTACATTAATGAGCAGTTCTTC. Protein product: CASRGLAGAGYINEQFF.

The J gene is TRBJ2-2, the V gene TRBV11-1; D remains ambiguous. CDR1 and CDR2 from the germline V gene are SGHAT and FQDESV (reference sequence). Trimming removed 1 base at V and 8 bases at J, with 8 bases between. CDR3 length: 13 residues. CDR3 sequence: CASSLVAPGELFF. CDR3 bases: TGTGCCAGCAGCTTAGTTGCCCCTGGGGAGCTGTTTTTT.

The chain combines TRBV7-8 with TRBJ2-1; TRBD2 matches 10 bases. The V segment lost 5 bases and the J segment 2 bases; nucleotides outside the gene matches: 6. Germline V gene sequence: CDR1 SGHVS, CDR2 FQNEAQ. This CDR3 comprises 16 residues. CDR3 nucleotides: TGTGCCAGCAGCCAGTGGACTAGCGGTACCTACAATGAGCAGTTCTTC. It codes for CASSQWTSGTYNEQFF.

This clone is a singleton in its sample. V is TRBV15 and J is TRBJ2-2; D not resolved. The CDR3 consists of 12 residues. Germline V CDR1 and CDR2: LNHNV, YYDKDF (reference sequence). The V end lost 1 base, the J end lost 7 bases, and 4 bases lay between the germline ends. The CDR3 DNA is TGTGCCACCAGCAGAGGGGACGGGGAGCTGTTTTTT. Translated, it gives CATSRGDGELFF.